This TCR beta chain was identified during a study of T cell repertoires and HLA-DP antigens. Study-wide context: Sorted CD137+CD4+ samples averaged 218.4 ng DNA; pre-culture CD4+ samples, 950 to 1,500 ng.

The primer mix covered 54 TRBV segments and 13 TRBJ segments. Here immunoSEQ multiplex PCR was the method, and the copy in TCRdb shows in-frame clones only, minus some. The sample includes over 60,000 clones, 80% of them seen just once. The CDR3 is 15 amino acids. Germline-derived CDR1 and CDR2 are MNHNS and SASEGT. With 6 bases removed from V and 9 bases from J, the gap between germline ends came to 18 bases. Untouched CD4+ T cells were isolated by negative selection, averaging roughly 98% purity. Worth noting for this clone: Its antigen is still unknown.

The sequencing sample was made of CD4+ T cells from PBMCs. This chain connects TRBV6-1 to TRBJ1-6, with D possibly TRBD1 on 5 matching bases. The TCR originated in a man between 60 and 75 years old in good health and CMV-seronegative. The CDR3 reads CASSRTRGNSSPLHF. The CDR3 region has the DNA TGTGCCAGCAGCCGAACTCGGGGCAATTCTTCACCCCTCCACTTT.